The entry below describes one T cell receptor beta chain. This entry belongs to a study of graft-versus-host responses after intestinal transplantation. Assay: immunoSEQ multiplex PCR; the TCRdb copy retains only in-frame clones and omits some. The sample carries 20,000 or so clones, roughly three quarters recorded once. Graft material was processed, releasing intraepithelial and lamina propria lymphocytes. The TCR was taken from a human patient who received an intestinal transplant, so some T cells may come from the graft donor. This specimen consisted of ileum tissue, obtained around 20 days after intestinal transplant.

CDR3 nucleotide sequence: TGCGCCAGCAGCGATCGACAGGGGATTCTCGGTGGCACTGAAGCTTTCTTT. This encodes CASSDRQGILGGTEAFF. The rearrangement uses TRBV5-1 and TRBJ1-1, with TRBD1 identical over 8 bases. With V trimmed by 4 bases and J by 4 bases, 15 bases remained unmatched. Per the germline V gene, CDR1 is SGHRS and CDR2 is YFSETQ. This CDR3 contains 17 residues. Combining the CDR3 with reference TRBV5-1 and TRBJ1-1 gives the whole variable domain KAGVTQTPRYLIKTRGQQVTLSCSPISGHRSVSWYQQTPGQGLQFLFEYFSETQRNKGNFPGRFSGRQFSNSRSEMNVSTLELGDSALYLCASSDRQGILGGTEAFFGQGTRLTVV.